This passage covers 32 T cell receptor beta chains from one sample sequenced in a study of blood T cells in healthy people across ages. Through a sample-barcoded 5' primer and a J-beta primer mix, a second PCR was run for roughly 7 to 12 cycles. TCRdb used MiXCR to reprocess the 5' RACE reads, holding one entry per CDR3 protein. The table includes around 1,600,000 distinct CDR3 sequences, approximately 43% detected once. What was sequenced was blood. These receptors came from a young woman in good health.

The chain has TRBV12-3 or TRBV12-4 and TRBJ2-3; D may be TRBD1 (5 bases). The germline V and J ends were trimmed by 6 bases and 4 bases, with 17 bases remaining between them. The CDR3 loop spans 15 amino acids. In DNA form, the CDR3 reads TGTGCCAGCAGGTTCCGAAAGGGGTACCCAGATACGCAGTATTTT. This translates into CASRFRKGYPDTQYF.

This rearrangement joins TRBV12-3 or TRBV12-4 to TRBJ2-3; 11 nucleotides align to TRBD2. The V segment lost 4 bases and the J segment 9 bases; nucleotides outside the gene matches: 9. The CDR3 is made up of 15 amino acids. Written as DNA, the CDR3 is TGTGCCAGCAGTTCCCCGACTAGCGGGATTGAAACGCAGTATTTT. Its translation: CASSSPTSGIETQYF.

The chain recombines TRBV5-1 with TRBJ1-1, with no clear D. The V and J ends lost 0 bases and 4 bases respectively, with 10 bases between them. CDR3 length: 14 amino acids. Germline V gene data show CDR1 as SGHRS and CDR2 as YFSETQ. The CDR3 here is CASSLGWGSTEAFF. The CDR3 region has the DNA TGCGCCAGCAGCTTGGGTTGGGGTAGCACTGAAGCTTTCTTT.

V usage is TRBV12-3 or TRBV12-4 and J usage is TRBJ2-1, with D perhaps TRBD2 (7 bases). The CDR3 length is 20 residues. V was cut by 1 base and J by 7 bases, with 29 bases left in between. The CDR3 region has the DNA TGTGCCAGCAGTTTAGTTTACAGTCAAGGGGGGAGGGCCGGTGGGAATGAGCAGTTCTTC. The encoded protein is CASSLVYSQGGRAGGNEQFF.

The rearrangement links TRBV29-1 to TRBJ2-3; a possible D gene is TRBD2 (5 bases). CDR1 SQVTM and CDR2 ANQGSEA come from the germline V gene. V was shortened by 6 bases and J by 5 bases, with 21 bases between the two germline ends. This CDR3 contains 15 residues. The CDR3 nucleotides are TGCAGCGTAATCTGGACTGTCGTGTCGGGAGATACGCAGTATTTT. Encoded protein: CSVIWTVVSGDTQYF.

This chain connects TRBV21-1 to TRBJ1-1. TRBV21-1 is labeled a pseudogene. The CDR3 extends over 15 amino acids. The CDR3 coding sequence is TGTGCCAGCAGCAAAGCCGGCAGGAGGAACACTGAAGCTTTCTTT. Its translation is CASSKAGRRNTEAFF.

This clonotype was counted only a few times. The rearrangement joins TRBV18 to TRBJ2-5; maybe TRBD2 (5 bases). The closer fit of TRBJ2-7 to the DNA end suggests the J call may be wrong. The CDR3 loop spans 14 amino acids. The germline V gene encodes CDR1 KGHSH and CDR2 LQKENI. CDR3 in amino acids: CASSPAGLSYEQYF. CDR3 sequence (DNA): TGTGCCAGCTCACCAGCAGGACTCTCCTACGAGCAGTACTTC.

This clonotype occurred a few times. V is TRBV4-3 and J is TRBJ2-3; 12 bases map to TRBD2. This CDR3 region has 20 residues. The germline V gene has CDR1 LGHNA and CDR2 YSLEER. V dropped 0 bases and J dropped 3; count of bases not matched to a gene: 13. The CDR3 here is CASSQDRASGRAGRTDTQYF. CDR3 coding DNA: TGCGCCAGCAGCCAAGATCGGGCTAGCGGGAGGGCCGGGAGGACAGATACGCAGTATTTT.

The rearrangement uses TRBV30 and TRBJ2-5, with a possible D match to TRBD1 (5 bases). The CDR3 is 13 amino acids. Trimming cost V 1 base and J 5 bases, with 11 bases left between them. Germline CDR1 and CDR2: GTSNPN and SVGIG (reference sequence). DNA of the CDR3: TGTGCCTGGAGTGAAGGGGTCGGGGAGACCCAGTACTTC. Translated: CAWSEGVGETQYF.

Details on this clonotype: A read error may explain this, as a much larger clone is one base away. The chain recombines TRBV28 with TRBJ2-1; D may be TRBD1 (5 bases). V dropped 2 bases and J dropped 3 bases, with 11 bases sitting between them. Germline V CDR1 and CDR2: MDHEN, SYDVKM. This CDR3 has 15 residues. CDR3 loop: CASSLVAGNYNEQFF. CDR3 DNA sequence: TGTGCCAGCAGTTTAGTGGCAGGGAACTACAATGAGCAGTTCTTC.

The J gene is TRBJ2-3, the V gene TRBV4-1; D is possibly TRBD1 (6 bases). CDR3 length: 19 residues. CDR1 is MGHRA and CDR2 is YSYEKL in the germline V gene. V shed 1 base and J shed 1 base, with 21 bases lying between them. The CDR3 spells CASSQVWAPGQPGTDTQYF. In DNA form, the CDR3 reads TGCGCCAGCAGCCAAGTTTGGGCCCCAGGACAGCCTGGCACAGATACGCAGTATTTT.

The V call is TRBV5-1, the J call TRBJ1-3; TRBD1 matches at 10 bases. J lost 0 bases, V lost 3 bases, and 3 bases had no gene match. Germline V lookup: CDR1 SGHRS, CDR2 YFSETQ. The CDR3 covers 16 residues. The CDR3 DNA reads as TGCGCCAGCAGCTGGGGGACAGGGGACTCTGGAAACACCATATATTTT. Its translation: CASSWGTGDSGNTIYF.

This clonotype was seen more than once but under ten times. The chain uses TRBV20-1 and TRBJ1-2; D may be TRBD1 (6 bases). Trimming removed 0 bases at V and 8 bases at J, with 16 bases between. The germline gives CDR1 DFQATT, CDR2 SNEGSKA (reference sequence). The CDR3 spans 14 residues. The CDR3 DNA follows: TGCAGTGCTAGAGATCTGACAGGCTTGAAGGGCTACACCTTC. Encoded protein: CSARDLTGLKGYTF.

The chain employs TRBV10-3 and TRBJ2-1; 11 bases line up with TRBD2. The V segment lost 11 bases and the J segment 4 bases; nucleotides outside the gene matches: 4. The CDR3 covers 13 residues. Germline V gene data show CDR1 as ENHRY and CDR2 as SYGVKD. The CDR3 reads CAVGLAAYNEQFF. CDR3 coding DNA: TGTGCCGTGGGACTAGCGGCTTACAATGAGCAGTTCTTC.

This sequence joins TRBV20-1 and TRBJ1-6; weak D call: TRBD1 (6 bases). The CDR3 runs to 15 residues. CDR1 is DFQATT and CDR2 is SNEGSKA in the germline V gene (reference sequence). Trimming took 2 bases from V and 2 from J, leaving 10 bases between them. This CDR3 reads CSARPGGAYNSPLHF. CDR3 nucleotide sequence: TGCAGTGCTAGACCTGGGGGCGCCTATAATTCACCCCTCCACTTT.

This clonotype was detected a few times. The chain carries TRBV7-3 and TRBJ2-3; the D gene could be TRBD1 or TRBD2 (6 bases each). Germline values: CDR1 SGHTA, CDR2 FQGTGA. With 5 bases removed from V and 7 bases from J, the gap between germline ends came to 19 bases. This CDR3 has 15 amino acids. The CDR3 loop is CASSPARGAGNTQYF. Here the CDR3 DNA reads TGTGCCAGCAGCCCCGCGAGGGGGGCGGGAAATACGCAGTATTTT.

This clonotype was seen a few times. The chain has TRBV5-6 and TRBJ2-1, with a weak D call TRBD2 (5 bases). The ends were cut back, 1 base at V and 7 bases at J, with 12 bases in the middle. Germline CDR1 is SGHDT and CDR2 is YYEEEE. This CDR3 region has 14 residues. The DNA for the CDR3 is TGTGCCAGCAGCTTGTACGTCCGGGGAAATGAGCAGTTCTTC. Its protein is CASSLYVRGNEQFF.

This clonotype appeared once. This chain connects TRBV7-3 to TRBJ2-1; maybe TRBD2 (5 bases). V was shortened by 5 bases and J by 3 bases, with 14 bases between the two germline ends. The CDR3 runs 15 residues. From germline, CDR1 is SGHTA and CDR2 FQGTGA. Written as DNA, the CDR3 is TGTGCCAGCAGCCCAGGAGGAGCGGACTACAATGAGCAGTTCTTC. Translating gives CASSPGGADYNEQFF.

The chain combines TRBV6-2 or TRBV6-3 with TRBJ2-7, with 12 positions matching TRBD2. Germline V gives CDR1 MNHEY, CDR2 SVGEGT. The V gene end was trimmed by 10 bases and the J gene end by 1 base; junction bases not matched to a gene: 20. CDR3 length equals 19 residues. CDR3: CAIARPGLAGPLASYEQYF. The CDR3 DNA sequence: TGTGCCATCGCTAGGCCTGGACTAGCGGGACCCTTGGCATCCTACGAGCAGTACTTC.

This sequence joins TRBV12-3 or TRBV12-4 and TRBJ2-6; D possibly corresponds to TRBD2 (5 bases). The CDR3 runs 16 residues. The V end lost 2 bases, the J end lost 4 bases, and 12 bases lay between the germline ends. CDR3 in DNA: TGTGCCAGCAGTTTACGGGGTGGGATCGGGGCCAACGTCCTGACTTTC. As protein: CASSLRGGIGANVLTF.

This clonotype was seen at least ten times. The V gene is TRBV5-5, the J gene TRBJ2-3; the D is unclear. The CDR3 has 14 residues. Trimming removed 3 bases at V and 0 bases at J, with 8 bases between. The germline gives CDR1 SGHKS, CDR2 YYEKEE (reference sequence). CDR3 in DNA: TGTGCCAGCAGCTACCCCGGCAGCACAGATACGCAGTATTTT. This gives the protein CASSYPGSTDTQYF.

V usage is TRBV20-1 and J usage is TRBJ2-1, with D unclear. With the DNA end fitting TRBJ2-7 better, the J assignment may be wrong. The germline gives CDR1 DFQATT, CDR2 SNEGSKA (reference sequence). This CDR3 has 15 amino acids. CDR3 DNA: TGCAGTGCTAGAGATCATAGGAGCTCCTACAATGAGCAGTACTTC. Translating it yields CSARDHRSSYNEQYF.

This clonotype was detected ten times or more. The rearrangement uses TRBV7-2 and TRBJ1-2; the match to TRBD1 covers 8 bases. The V segment lost 5 bases and the J segment 4 bases; nucleotides outside the gene matches: 3. Germline lookup yields CDR1 SGHTA and CDR2 FQGNSA. The length of the CDR3 is 13 residues. The CDR3 DNA follows: TGTGCCAGCAGCGCCGGACAGGGCTATGGCTACACCTTC. It is translated as CASSAGQGYGYTF.

CDR3 sequence (DNA): TGTGCCAGCAGTGCGGACAGTTACACTGAAGCTTTCTTT. The encoded protein is CASSADSYTEAFF. The rearrangement joins TRBV2 to TRBJ1-1, with D perhaps matching TRBD1 (6 bases). The V and J ends lost 4 bases and 3 bases respectively, with 9 bases between them. Germline values: CDR1 SNHLY, CDR2 FYNNEI. This CDR3 region has 13 residues.

This clonotype was counted a few times. The chain joins TRBV12-3 or TRBV12-4 to TRBJ2-3; no definite D call. The CDR3 loop spans 15 amino acids. Trimming left V 3 bases short and J 0 bases short, with 10 bases between. DNA for the CDR3: TGTGCCAGCAGTTTCGGCAGACACAGCACAGATACGCAGTATTTT. Encoded protein: CASSFGRHSTDTQYF.

The chain uses TRBV5-1 and TRBJ1-2; the D gene is possibly TRBD1 (6 bases). The CDR3 loop spans 14 amino acids. Trimming left V 5 bases short and J 0 bases short, with 11 bases between. CDR1 is SGHRS, CDR2 YFSETQ, per germline. CDR3 bases: TGCGCCAGCAGTCAGGGGTCTGCTAACTATGGCTACACCTTC. Amino acid sequence: CASSQGSANYGYTF.

The chain joins TRBV29-1 to TRBJ2-3; maybe TRBD1 (6 bases). CDR1 is SQVTM and CDR2 is ANQGSEA in the germline V gene. V was clipped by 6 bases and J by 2 bases, with 12 bases between them. The CDR3 spans 13 residues. CDR3 sequence (DNA): TGCAGCGTAAGGGACACCTACACAGATACGCAGTATTTT. Protein product: CSVRDTYTDTQYF.

This clonotype was seen a few times. This rearrangement joins TRBV12-3 or TRBV12-4 to TRBJ1-3; TRBD1 matches 7 bases. V was pared by 3 bases and J by 0 bases, with 2 bases of the junction left unmatched. The CDR3 totals 15 residues. The CDR3 coding sequence is TGTGCCAGCAGTTTGGACAGGTACTCTGGAAACACCATATATTTT. This sequence encodes CASSLDRYSGNTIYF.

This clonotype has only a few counts. This chain uses TRBV28 with TRBJ2-1; 12 nucleotides line up with TRBD1. This CDR3 spans 15 amino acids. V was pared by 2 bases and J by 8 bases, with 4 bases of the junction left unmatched. Looked up from germline, CDR1 is MDHEN and CDR2 is SYDVKM. The CDR3 reads CASSLGGTGGDEQFF. In DNA form, the CDR3 reads TGTGCCAGCAGTTTAGGCGGGACAGGGGGCGATGAGCAGTTCTTC.

This clonotype appeared a single time. A junction end diverges from the germline sequence, so it may reflect a read error. The CDR3 DNA reads TGTGCCAGCAGCCGGACAGTCTCCTGCGAGCAGTACTTC. Translated, it gives CASSRTVSCEQYF. The V gene is TRBV27, the J gene TRBJ2-7, with D tentatively TRBD1 (6 bases). The germline CDR1 and CDR2 sequences are MNHEY and SMNVEV (reference sequence). This CDR3 is 13 amino acids long.

The chain combines TRBV12-5 with TRBJ2-1; 9 bases match TRBD2. The J call may be wrong; the DNA end is better matched by TRBJ2-7. CDR1 is LGHNT and CDR2 is FRNRAP in the germline V gene. The CDR3 has 17 amino acids. CDR3 nucleotides: TGTGCTAGTGGTTTGGTACTGGCTAGCGGGGTTTACAATGAGCAGTACTTC. Its translation is CASGLVLASGVYNEQYF.

This clonotype was detected a few times. This rearrangement joins TRBV20-1 to TRBJ2-1, with 9 bases matching TRBD2. CDR3 length: 14 amino acids. The trim removed 2 bases at V and 11 bases at J, leaving 10 bases unmatched. The V gene's germline CDR1 is DFQATT and CDR2 SNEGSKA (reference sequence). This CDR3 reads CSARSRTSDTKQFF. As DNA, the CDR3 is TGCAGTGCTAGAAGTCGGACTAGCGATACTAAGCAGTTCTTC.